A selection of T cell receptor beta chains follows, all from one sample in a study of metastatic and nonmetastatic thyroid tumors. TCRdb used MiXCR to call clones anew from the PCR reads. The sample yields about 20,000 clones, 15% to 18% seen once. Sequenced sample: blood. Source of these receptors: a female donor with papillary thyroid cancer or a benign thyroid nodule (not recorded which). Some clones in this sample may be carry-over from other donors' samples. CDR3s include the opening cysteine and the closing phenylalanine or tryptophan. Each record gives: V gene, D gene, clone size, J gene, CDR3 protein, CDR3 DNA. The D gene is left open where the match is weak. The listing skips clone size in some rows; elsewhere it reads once, few, many or a size class.

V: TRBV5-5; D: TRBD1; size: .; J: TRBJ1-3; CDR3: CASSSAPGQKGNTIYF; DNA: TGTGCCAGCAGCTCGGCCCCGGGACAGAAAGGAAACACCATATATTTT
V: TRBV9; D: .; size: many; J: TRBJ1-2; CDR3: CASSAQVNYGYTF; DNA: TGTGCCAGCAGCGCACAGGTAAATTACGGCTACACCTTC
V: TRBV30; D: TRBD1; size: many; J: TRBJ1-2; CDR3: CASTGQLNYGYTF; DNA: TGTGCCTCTACGGGACAGCTCAACTATGGCTACACCTTC
V: TRBV6-1; D: .; size: medium-sized; J: TRBJ2-3; CDR3: CASSEGGWTDTQYF; DNA: TGTGCCAGCAGTGAAGGGGGTTGGACAGATACGCAGTATTTT
V: TRBV7-3; D: .; size: many; J: TRBJ2-2; CDR3: CASSLLPGNTGELFF; DNA: TGTGCCAGCAGCTTACTGCCTGGGAACACCGGGGAGCTGTTTTTT
V: TRBV16; D: .; size: many; J: TRBJ1-4; CDR3: CASCRVAPEKLFF; DNA: TGTGCCAGCTGCCGGGTCGCCCCCGAAAAACTGTTTTTT
V: TRBV6-1; D: TRBD1; size: many; J: TRBJ1-4; CDR3: CASSQGGHFEKLFF; DNA: TGTGCCAGCAGCCAGGGGGGACACTTTGAAAAACTGTTTTTT
V: TRBV6-1; D: .; size: medium-sized; J: TRBJ1-2; CDR3: CASIVNRLNYGYTF; DNA: TGTGCCAGCATCGTAAACAGGTTAAACTATGGCTACACCTTC
V: TRBV5-1; D: TRBD1; size: many; J: TRBJ1-2; CDR3: CASSLVGTVTSGYTF; DNA: TGCGCCAGCAGCTTGGTCGGGACAGTGACGTCGGGCTACACCTTC
V: TRBV15; D: .; size: .; J: TRBJ2-1; CDR3: CATSRELSAPNNEQFF; DNA: TGTGCCACCAGCAGAGAACTATCGGCCCCCAACAATGAGCAGTTCTTC
V: TRBV30; D: .; size: many; J: TRBJ2-3; CDR3: CAWSGVDTQYF; DNA: TGTGCCTGGAGTGGCGTGGATACGCAGTATTTT
V: TRBV6-1; D: TRBD1; size: many; J: TRBJ2-4; CDR3: CASSRQGVNIQYF; DNA: TGTGCCAGCAGCCGACAGGGGGTAAACATTCAGTACTTC
V: TRBV7-6; D: TRBD1; size: many; J: TRBJ1-2; CDR3: CASSIGQGNGYTF; DNA: TGTGCCAGCAGCATAGGACAGGGGAACGGCTACACCTTC
V: TRBV10-3; D: TRBD1; size: many; J: TRBJ1-1; CDR3: CAISTGAWNTEAFF; DNA: TGTGCCATCAGTACAGGGGCCTGGAACACTGAAGCTTTCTTT
V: TRBV28; D: .; size: medium-sized; J: TRBJ1-5; CDR3: CASSLDSNQPQHF; DNA: TGTGCCAGCAGTTTAGACAGCAATCAGCCCCAGCATTTT
V: TRBV16; D: TRBD1; size: medium-sized; J: TRBJ1-2; CDR3: CASSPQGGWNGYTF; DNA: TGTGCCAGCAGCCCGCAGGGGGGCTGGAATGGCTACACCTTC
V: TRBV6-1; D: .; size: .; J: TRBJ2-5; CDR3: CASSMRSQETQYF; DNA: TGTGCCAGCAGTATGAGGAGCCAAGAGACCCAGTACTTC
V: TRBV20-1; D: TRBD2; size: many; J: TRBJ2-3; CDR3: CSASPILAASTDTQYF; DNA: TGCAGTGCTAGTCCCATACTAGCGGCTAGCACAGATACGCAGTATTTT
V: TRBV3-1; D: .; size: many; J: TRBJ1-5; CDR3: CASSVRTTQPQHF; DNA: TGTGCCAGCAGCGTACGGACAACACAGCCCCAGCATTTT
V: TRBV6-5; D: .; size: medium-sized; J: TRBJ2-3; CDR3: CASSYADTQYF; DNA: TGTGCCAGCAGTTACGCAGATACGCAGTATTTT
V: TRBV6-2/TRBV6-3; D: .; size: medium-sized; J: TRBJ2-7; CDR3: CASSYTVHYEQYF; DNA: TGTGCCAGCAGTTACACTGTCCACTACGAGCAGTACTTC
V: TRBV6-5; D: .; size: many; J: TRBJ2-7; CDR3: CAGSYFTTGRTYEQYF; DNA: TGTGCCGGCAGTTACTTTACTACCGGGAGAACCTACGAGCAGTACTTC
V: TRBV12-3/TRBV12-4; D: TRBD2; size: many; J: TRBJ2-1; CDR3: CASSNSAGREQFF; DNA: TGTGCCAGCAGTAACTCAGCGGGACGGGAGCAGTTCTTC
V: TRBV20-1; D: .; size: .; J: TRBJ2-5; CDR3: CSARDLEGSGETQYF; DNA: TGCAGTGCTAGAGATCTGGAGGGGAGTGGAGAGACCCAGTACTTC
V: TRBV11-1; D: TRBD2; size: .; J: TRBJ2-1; CDR3: CASSFLGLGGNEQFF; DNA: TGTGCCAGCAGCTTTCTGGGACTAGGGGGCAATGAGCAGTTCTTC
V: TRBV28; D: TRBD1; size: medium-sized; J: TRBJ2-7; CDR3: CASSLGDRGLGEQYF; DNA: TGTGCCAGCAGTTTAGGGGACAGGGGGCTAGGGGAGCAGTACTTC
V: TRBV11-3; D: TRBD1; size: .; J: TRBJ2-7; CDR3: CASSLPIQGREQYF; DNA: TGTGCCAGCAGCTTACCCATACAGGGGCGCGAGCAGTACTTC
V: TRBV19; D: .; size: .; J: TRBJ1-5; CDR3: CVSRGNINQPQHF; DNA: TGTGTCAGTAGGGGAAACATCAATCAGCCCCAGCATTTT
V: TRBV20-1; D: .; size: many; J: TRBJ2-5; CDR3: CSADPFAEETQYF; DNA: TGCAGTGCCGACCCGTTCGCGGAGGAGACCCAGTACTTC
V: TRBV5-1; D: .; size: medium-sized; J: TRBJ1-2; CDR3: CASSLLVGTSGYTF; DNA: TGCGCCAGCAGCTTGCTCGTCGGGACGAGTGGCTACACCTTC
V: TRBV20-1; D: .; size: many; J: TRBJ2-1; CDR3: CSAHLRSYNEQFF; DNA: TGCAGTGCCCACTTACGCTCCTACAATGAGCAGTTCTTC
V: TRBV4-1; D: TRBD1; size: few; J: TRBJ1-6; CDR3: CASSQDGSDRGNNSPLHF; DNA: TGCGCCAGCAGCCAAGATGGATCGGACAGGGGTAATAATTCACCCCTCCACTTT
V: TRBV20-1; D: .; size: .; J: TRBJ2-3; CDR3: CSARTDTQYF; DNA: TGCAGTGCCCGGACAGATACGCAGTATTTT
V: TRBV19; D: .; size: medium-sized; J: TRBJ1-1; CDR3: CASRRAGNTEAFF; DNA: TGTGCCAGTAGGAGGGCAGGGAACACTGAAGCTTTCTTT
V: TRBV6-1; D: TRBD1; size: .; J: TRBJ2-7; CDR3: CASGGWDRGEQYF; DNA: TGTGCCAGCGGGGGGTGGGACAGGGGCGAGCAGTACTTC
V: TRBV6-1; D: .; size: .; J: TRBJ1-6; CDR3: CASSDRPASPLHF; DNA: TGTGCCAGCAGTGACAGGCCGGCTTCACCCCTCCACTTT
V: TRBV6-2/TRBV6-3; D: TRBD2; size: few; J: TRBJ2-7; CDR3: CASSYSSGRPSYEQYF; DNA: TGTGCCAGCAGTTACTCTAGCGGGAGGCCCTCCTACGAGCAGTACTTC
V: TRBV28; D: TRBD1; size: many; J: TRBJ1-5; CDR3: CASSATGQGVQPQHF; DNA: TGTGCCAGCAGCGCTACCGGGCAGGGGGTGCAGCCCCAGCATTTT
V: TRBV3-1; D: .; size: .; J: TRBJ1-5; CDR3: CASSQEIQGQPQHF; DNA: TGTGCCAGCAGCCAAGAGATTCAGGGTCAGCCCCAGCATTTT
V: TRBV28; D: .; size: .; J: TRBJ1-1; CDR3: CASSVVPGETEAFF; DNA: TGTGCCAGCAGTGTAGTCCCGGGGGAAACTGAAGCTTTCTTT
V: TRBV11-3; D: TRBD1; size: .; J: TRBJ1-1; CDR3: CASSSTGDEAFF; DNA: TGTGCCAGCAGCTCAACAGGGGATGAAGCTTTCTTT
V: TRBV19; D: .; size: .; J: TRBJ1-2; CDR3: CASSQSVAHFYTF; DNA: TGTGCCAGTAGTCAGTCCGTAGCCCATTTCTACACCTTC
V: TRBV6-1; D: .; size: medium-sized; J: TRBJ1-2; CDR3: CASTPGVSYGYTF; DNA: TGTGCCAGCACTCCAGGGGTTTCCTATGGCTACACCTTC
V: TRBV28; D: .; size: many; J: TRBJ1-2; CDR3: CASSFLGSSYGYTF; DNA: TGTGCCAGCAGTTTTTTGGGCTCGAGTTATGGCTACACCTTC
V: TRBV19; D: TRBD2; size: many; J: TRBJ2-1; CDR3: CASSPTTSGIAYNEQFF; DNA: TGTGCCAGTAGTCCAACGACTAGCGGGATTGCCTACAATGAGCAGTTCTTC
V: TRBV3-1; D: .; size: .; J: TRBJ1-2; CDR3: CASSQRAYGYTF; DNA: TGTGCCAGCAGCCAAAGGGCGTATGGCTACACCTTC
V: TRBV19; D: .; size: many; J: TRBJ2-1; CDR3: CASSPARTSYNEQFF; DNA: TGTGCCAGTAGTCCCGCTAGAACTTCCTACAATGAGCAGTTCTTC
V: TRBV2; D: TRBD2; size: .; J: TRBJ2-1; CDR3: CASRFTSGGVEQFF; DNA: TGTGCCAGCAGATTTACTAGCGGGGGGGTGGAGCAGTTCTTC
V: TRBV19; D: .; size: medium-sized; J: TRBJ2-6; CDR3: CASSRGRVWVRRANVLTF; DNA: TGTGCCAGTAGCAGAGGACGGGTATGGGTGAGGAGGGCCAACGTCCTGACTTTC
V: TRBV10-3; D: .; size: many; J: TRBJ1-3; CDR3: CAISESAASGNTIYF; DNA: TGTGCCATCAGTGAGTCGGCGGCTTCTGGAAACACCATATATTTT
V: TRBV4-3; D: .; size: few; J: TRBJ2-1; CDR3: CASSAGLPYNEQFF; DNA: TGCGCCAGCTCGGCGGGCCTCCCCTACAATGAGCAGTTCTTC
V: TRBV11-2; D: TRBD2; size: many; J: TRBJ2-7; CDR3: CASSLGRTSSFEQYF; DNA: TGTGCCAGCAGCTTAGGGAGGACTAGTAGCTTCGAGCAGTACTTC
V: TRBV12-5; D: TRBD1; size: many; J: TRBJ2-1; CDR3: CASGLVAGTGSFNEQFF; DNA: TGTGCTAGTGGTTTGGTCGCCGGGACAGGGTCCTTCAATGAGCAGTTCTTC
V: TRBV4-1; D: TRBD2; size: many; J: TRBJ2-7; CDR3: CASSYSGGSYEQYF; DNA: TGCGCCAGCAGTTACAGCGGGGGCTCCTACGAGCAGTACTTC
V: TRBV9; D: .; size: many; J: TRBJ1-6; CDR3: CASSGQKTDSPLHF; DNA: TGTGCCAGCAGCGGCCAAAAAACTGATTCACCCCTCCACTTT
V: TRBV5-5; D: .; size: many; J: TRBJ1-6; CDR3: CASSLYWQGNSPLHF; DNA: TGTGCCAGCAGCTTGTACTGGCAGGGGAATTCACCCCTCCACTTT